A single sample gave rise to the 24 T cell receptor beta chains below, sequenced in a study of cytomegalovirus exposure and HLA in healthy donors. Here immunoSEQ multiplex PCR was the method, and the copy in TCRdb shows in-frame clones only, minus some. Of roughly 130,000 clones listed, about nine tenths are singletons. The sequencing input was PBMCs. These receptor sequences come from a woman between 25 and 40 years old in good health and CMV-seropositive.

The chain employs TRBV28 and TRBJ2-3; D is possibly TRBD1 (6 bases). Germline V gives CDR1 MDHEN, CDR2 SYDVKM. V gave up 7 bases and J gave up 6 bases, with 20 bases separating them. This CDR3 has 15 amino acids. This chain's CDR3 is CASNFGQLHWDTQYF. The CDR3 DNA reads TGTGCCAGCAATTTCGGACAGCTTCATTGGGATACGCAGTATTTT.

V and J are TRBV2 and TRBJ2-1; 11 bases fit TRBD2. V lost 3 bases to trimming and J lost 5 bases; unmatched junction nucleotides: 15. The CDR3 consists of 19 residues. The germline CDR1 and CDR2 sequences are SNHLY and FYNNEI. The DNA for the CDR3 is TGTGCCAGCAGTGAGTCCCTAGCGGGAGGAGGAGGGCGGGACAATGAGCAGTTCTTC. This sequence encodes CASSESLAGGGGRDNEQFF.

The V gene is TRBV7-2, the J gene TRBJ2-3; D remains unclear. Germline CDR1 reads SGHTA; CDR2 reads FQGNSA. There are 15 residues in the CDR3. Trimming removed 6 bases from V and 2 bases from J, with 15 bases in between. The CDR3 is CASSLLGSHTDTQYF. DNA for the CDR3: TGTGCCAGCAGTTTATTGGGCAGCCACACAGATACGCAGTATTTT. The entire variable domain, with the rest obtained from reference TRBV7-2 and TRBJ2-3, is as follows: GAGVSQSPSNKVTEKGKDVELRCDPISGHTALYWYRQSLGQGLEFLIYFQGNSAPDKSGLPSDRFSAERTGGSVSTLTIQRTQQEDSAVYLCASSLLGSHTDTQYFGPGTRLTVL.

The chain carries TRBV6-1 and TRBJ2-2; D might be TRBD1 (5 bases). CDR3 size: 15 residues. Germline-derived CDR1 and CDR2 are MNHNS and SASEGT. V lost 4 bases to trimming and J lost 6 bases, with 15 bases between them. CDR3 DNA: TGTGCCAGCAGTGTGGACAACGGTGACGCCGGGGAGCTGTTTTTT. Protein product: CASSVDNGDAGELFF.

The chain is built from TRBV5-1 and TRBJ2-1, with D unclear. Looked up from germline, CDR1 is SGHRS and CDR2 is YFSETQ. The CDR3 covers 13 residues. Trimming removed 4 bases at V and 5 bases at J, with 10 bases between. CDR3 loop: CASSQFSNNEQFF. CDR3 in DNA: TGCGCCAGCAGCCAGTTTTCCAACAATGAGCAGTTCTTC.

The chain couples TRBV7-9 to TRBJ2-7, with TRBD1 matching over 9 bases. The ends lost 4 bases at V and 2 bases at J; junction bases unmatched: 3. From germline, CDR1 is SEHNR and CDR2 FQNEAQ (reference sequence). This CDR3 comprises 14 residues. The chain's CDR3 is CASSYRQGAYEQYF. CDR3 bases: TGTGCCAGCAGCTATAGACAGGGGGCCTACGAGCAGTACTTC.

This rearrangement joins TRBV6-1 to TRBJ2-1, with D maybe TRBD1 (5 bases). V lost 0 bases and J lost 6, with 15 bases in between. In germline, CDR1 is MNHNS, CDR2 SASEGT. The length of the CDR3 is 16 residues. CDR3 DNA sequence: TGTGCCAGCAGTGAAGCTCGGCAGGGCTTCGTCAATGAGCAGTTCTTC. Amino acid sequence: CASSEARQGFVNEQFF.

This chain connects TRBV5-1 to TRBJ1-6; D is possibly TRBD1 (6 bases). This CDR3 has 14 amino acids. Per the germline V gene, CDR1 is SGHRS and CDR2 is YFSETQ. V lost 1 base and J lost 8, with 10 bases in between. CDR3 nucleotides: TGCGCCAGCAGCTTGCAGGGGTCGGATTCACCCCTCCACTTT. Amino acid sequence: CASSLQGSDSPLHF.

J is TRBJ2-7 and V is TRBV20-1; D remains unclear. The germline gives CDR1 DFQATT, CDR2 SNEGSKA (reference sequence). CDR3 length equals 11 residues. With 3 bases removed from V and 4 bases from J, the gap between germline ends came to 7 bases. The CDR3 nucleotides read TGCAGTGCTAGGCTAGTGTACGAGCAGTACTTC. Protein: CSARLVYEQYF.

This clone was seen only a few times. The chain links TRBV2 to TRBJ1-5; weak D call: TRBD1 (5 bases). CDR3 size: 14 residues. The V end was cut by 6 bases, the J end by 7 bases, with 16 bases between. Germline CDR1 reads SNHLY; CDR2 reads FYNNEI. This CDR3 is CASSQEGGEQPQHF. As DNA, the CDR3 is TGTGCCAGCAGCCAAGAAGGAGGGGAACAGCCCCAGCATTTT.

This chain uses TRBV6-5 with TRBJ2-3, with 7 bases lining up with TRBD2. Germline CDR1 is MNHEY and CDR2 is SVGAGI. J gave up 1 base and V 4 bases, and 5 bases lay outside the gene matches. The length of the CDR3 is 15 residues. This chain's CDR3 is CASSLRLARTDTQYF. CDR3 nucleotides: TGTGCCAGCAGTTTAAGACTAGCACGCACAGATACGCAGTATTTT.

V is TRBV5-4 and J is TRBJ2-1, with no clear D. The V gene's germline CDR1 is SGHNT and CDR2 YYREEE (reference sequence). The CDR3 has 16 residues. V shed 0 bases and J shed 0 bases, with 10 bases lying between them. CDR3 loop: CASSLARGSSYNEQFF. The CDR3 DNA follows: TGTGCCAGCAGCTTGGCCCGTGGCTCCTCCTACAATGAGCAGTTCTTC.

The gene calls are TRBV28 and TRBJ1-3, with 9 nucleotides matching TRBD1. CDR1 and CDR2 (germline): MDHEN, SYDVKM. This CDR3 region has 17 residues. The V segment lost 5 bases and the J segment 1 base; nucleotides outside the gene matches: 9. The DNA for the CDR3 is TGTGCCAGCAGTCGCCCGGGACAGGGTCATTCTGGAAACACCATATATTTT. Its translation: CASSRPGQGHSGNTIYF.

The chain combines TRBV7-9 with TRBJ2-5; TRBD1 agrees at 7 bases. V gave up 5 bases and J gave up 5 bases; unmatched junction bases: 8. Germline V gives CDR1 SEHNR, CDR2 FQNEAQ (reference sequence). The CDR3 extends over 14 amino acids. This chain's CDR3 is CASSRQGTLETQYF. The DNA of the CDR3 is TGTGCCAGCAGCCGACAGGGAACTCTGGAGACCCAGTACTTC.

J is TRBJ2-7 and V is TRBV29-1, with a possible D match to TRBD2 (6 bases). Trimming removed 2 bases from V and 7 bases from J, with 12 bases in between. The CDR3 extends over 12 amino acids. Germline values: CDR1 SQVTM, CDR2 ANQGSEA. The CDR3 loop is CSVELAGGEQYF. In nucleotides, the CDR3 is TGCAGCGTTGAACTAGCTGGGGGGGAGCAGTACTTC.

The chain has TRBV11-2 and TRBJ1-5; possible D gene TRBD1, 6 bases. In germline, CDR1 is SGHAT, CDR2 FQNNGV. Trimming cost V 5 bases and J 7 bases, with 12 bases left between them. The length of the CDR3 is 13 residues. The CDR3, as DNA: TGTGCCAGCAGCAGCAGGGGTGGGCAGCCCCAGCATTTT. Amino acid sequence: CASSSRGGQPQHF.

The chain carries TRBV28 and TRBJ2-5; D possibly corresponds to TRBD1 (7 bases). Germline V gene data show CDR1 as MDHEN and CDR2 as SYDVKM. CDR3 length: 15 residues. The V gene lost 7 bases and the J gene lost 0 bases, with 15 bases spanning the gap. In nucleotides, the CDR3 is TGTGCCAGCACTCCCGCAGGGGGGTACCAAGAGACCCAGTACTTC. Its translation is CASTPAGGYQETQYF.

This clone was counted once. The rearrangement links TRBV28 to TRBJ1-5, with TRBD1 matching over 7 bases. The germline gives CDR1 MDHEN, CDR2 SYDVKM. This CDR3 contains 14 residues. J gave up 7 bases and V 4 bases, and 7 bases lay outside the gene matches. CDR3 in amino acids: CASSSETGWQPQHF. The CDR3 DNA sequence: TGTGCCAGCAGTTCCGAGACAGGGTGGCAGCCCCAGCATTTT.

This clone was seen only a few times. This chain connects TRBV21-1 to TRBJ2-7; the table names TRBD1, a call not compared with the DNA. TRBV21-1 is designated a pseudogene. The CDR3 contains 13 residues. The CDR3 DNA reads as TGTGCCACTACAAACTCAGGGGCCTACGAGCAGTACTTC. Residues: CATTNSGAYEQYF.

The CDR3 protein is CSASSGGPQHF. The CDR3 bases are TGCAGTGCTAGTTCGGGTGGGCCCCAGCATTTT. The V and J genes are TRBV20-1 and TRBJ1-5, with D uncertain. Looked up from germline, CDR1 is DFQATT and CDR2 is SNEGSKA (reference sequence). This CDR3 has 11 residues. V was pared by 3 bases and J by 9 bases, with 9 bases between.

This sequence joins TRBV4-1 and TRBJ1-1, with D perhaps matching TRBD1 (5 bases). CDR1 and CDR2 (germline): MGHRA, YSYEKL. The V end was cut by 0 bases, the J end by 4 bases, with 12 bases between. This CDR3 region has 15 residues. CDR3 sequence (DNA): TGCGCCAGCAGCCAAGAATATCAGGGAGGCACTGAAGCTTTCTTT. Protein sequence: CASSQEYQGGTEAFF.

The sample holds one count of this clone. The chain is built from TRBV27 and TRBJ1-5; 8 positions agree with TRBD1. This CDR3 has 16 amino acids. Trimming took 6 bases from V and 7 from J; bases not matched to a gene: 14. Germline-derived CDR1 and CDR2 are MNHEY and SMNVEV (reference sequence). The CDR3 here is CASRGRTGNARQPQHF. In DNA form, the CDR3 reads TGTGCCAGCAGGGGCAGGACAGGGAATGCCCGCCAGCCCCAGCATTTT.

The rearrangement joins TRBV7-9 to TRBJ2-1, with D possibly being TRBD2 (5 bases). CDR3 length equals 16 residues. The germline V and J ends were trimmed by 1 base and 6 bases, with 16 bases remaining between them. Germline values: CDR1 SEHNR, CDR2 FQNEAQ (reference sequence). The CDR3 sequence: CASSLGGGSSGNEQFF. In DNA form, the CDR3 reads TGTGCCAGCAGCTTAGGAGGCGGGTCATCGGGCAATGAGCAGTTCTTC.

V is TRBV6-4 and J is TRBJ2-2; possibly TRBD2 for D (7 bases). CDR1 MRHNA and CDR2 SNTAGT come from the germline V gene. With 0 bases removed from V and 5 bases from J, the gap between germline ends came to 16 bases. The CDR3 is 17 residues long. CDR3 sequence (DNA): TGTGCCAGCAGTGACTCATTGTCGGGGGGCATAACCGGGGAGCTGTTTTTT. This codes for CASSDSLSGGITGELFF.